These 3 T cell receptor beta chains share one sample of origin, sequenced in a study of T-cell memory formation after mild COVID-19 (dated by TCRdb to the early 2020s). Libraries came from 5' RACE. The data were produced on an Illumina NovaSeq 6000. TCRdb passed the public sequencing reads through fastp at Q25 and MiXCR, retaining productive beta sequences. For every CDR3 protein sequence, its rows merge into one entry that carries the most common genes and DNA. In all, the sample holds hundreds of thousands of distinct CDR3 sequences, and more than 15% of those were seen once. 20% to 25% of the sample is held by the ten biggest clonotypes. Sequencing was performed on PBMCs or a T cell subset sorted from them (not recorded which). The receptors stem from a young man who had mild COVID-19 (a few samples of this study predate the infection). The sample titles of this study are shuffled in the database, so cell type and time point are left out; the donor was told from shared clones.

Here the CDR3 DNA reads TGCGCCAGCAGCTTCCGACAGGGTGAAGGCTACACCTTC. It translates to CASSFRQGEGYTF. The V and J genes are TRBV5-1 and TRBJ1-2; 7 bases are a match to TRBD1. This CDR3 spans 13 amino acids. The J segment lost 8 bases and the V segment lost 2 bases, leaving 6 bases of the junction unmatched. Germline CDR1 and CDR2: SGHRS and YFSETQ.

The chain employs TRBV4-2 and TRBJ1-1; 10 bases are a match to TRBD1. V trimming: 3 bases; J trimming: 4 bases; junction bases outside the gene matches: 8. The germline V gene encodes CDR1 LGHNA and CDR2 YNFKEQ. This CDR3 is 16 amino acids long. The CDR3 DNA reads TGTGCCAGCAGCCACCCGACAGGGGGCCTTAGCACTGAAGCTTTCTTT. It is translated as CASSHPTGGLSTEAFF.

The chain couples TRBV7-4 to TRBJ1-2, with D possibly matching TRBD1 (5 bases). The CDR3 consists of 13 residues. CDR1 and CDR2 (germline): SGHVT, SQSDAQ. V was pared by 5 bases and J by 6 bases, with 13 bases between. In DNA, the CDR3 is TGTGCCAGCAGCCCCCAGGGTAGGCATGGCTACACCTTC. Amino acid sequence: CASSPQGRHGYTF.